These 10 T cell receptor beta chains originate from one sample sequenced in a study of shared clonotypes between healthy human individuals. Assay used: immunoSEQ multiplex PCR; TCRdb lists only in-frame clones, some missing. The sample shows over 850,000 clones, approximately 78% of them seen only once. The sequencing input was memory CD4+ T cells from PBMCs. The subset denotes: CD45RA-negative fraction. The receptors derive from a man between 18 and 29 years old in good health. Some clones in this sample may be carry-over from other donors' samples.

The gene calls are TRBV28 and TRBJ2-7, with TRBD1 as a possible D gene (5 bases). The CDR3 is 15 residues long. CDR1 is MDHEN and CDR2 is SYDVKM in the germline V gene. Trimming cost V 4 bases and J 4 bases, with 17 bases left between them. Written as DNA, the CDR3 is TGTGCCAGCAGTTCCATTGGGGCAGGGAAGTACGAGCAGTACTTC. Translated, it gives CASSSIGAGKYEQYF.

The CDR3 DNA reads as TGTGCCAGCAGCTCTAACCCTAGAAGCAATCAGCCCCAGCATTTT. Translating it yields CASSSNPRSNQPQHF. This rearrangement joins TRBV7-2 to TRBJ1-5; D call uncertain. V shed 4 bases and J shed 1 base, with 11 bases lying between them. Germline V lookup: CDR1 SGHTA, CDR2 FQGNSA. The length of the CDR3 is 15 residues.

As for this clone: Other nucleotide sequences from this sample produce the same CDR3. This chain links TRBV7-2 with TRBJ2-5, with TRBD1 matching 11 bases. Germline V gene lookup returns CDR1 SGHTA and CDR2 FQGNSA. Trimming at V came to 3 bases and at J to 4 bases, leaving 4 bases not matched to a gene. This CDR3 spans 15 amino acids. CDR3: CASSFQGQGAETQYF. CDR3 in DNA: TGTGCCAGCAGCTTCCAAGGACAGGGGGCAGAGACCCAGTACTTC.

The CDR3 sequence: CASSRLQGALNYGYTF. Written as DNA, the CDR3 is TGTGCCAGCAGCCGCCTACAGGGGGCGCTGAACTATGGCTACACCTTC. The rearrangement links TRBV27 to TRBJ1-2; 9 bases are a match to TRBD1. Per the germline V gene, CDR1 is MNHEY and CDR2 is SMNVEV (reference sequence). The J segment lost 2 bases and the V segment lost 6 bases, leaving 10 bases of the junction unmatched. The CDR3 length is 16 residues.

The chain links TRBV11-2 to TRBJ2-5; D may match TRBD1 or TRBD2 (5 bases each). V lost 5 bases, J lost 3 bases, and 16 bases lay in between. Germline CDR1 is SGHAT and CDR2 is FQNNGV. This CDR3 region has 15 residues. The DNA of the CDR3 is TGTGCCAGCAGCCGGCCGGGGCGCAGAGAAGAGACCCAGTACTTC. Encoded protein: CASSRPGRREETQYF.

This clone was counted a single time. The genes are TRBV19 and TRBJ1-2, with TRBD1 matching 7 bases. The CDR3 totals 14 residues. CDR1 and CDR2 (germline): LNHDA, SQIVND (reference sequence). Losses at the gene ends were 1 base for V and 4 bases for J; bases not matched to a gene: 3. In nucleotides, the CDR3 is TGTGCCAGTAGTATAGGGGGACAGACCTATGGCTACACCTTC. It translates to CASSIGGQTYGYTF.

The V call is TRBV5-1, the J call TRBJ2-1; TRBD2 matches at 10 bases. The CDR3 totals 15 residues. After removal of 3 bases from V and 1 base from J, the junction contained 1 base not matched to a gene. Germline V gives CDR1 SGHRS, CDR2 YFSETQ. This CDR3 reads CASSWGLASYNEQFF. CDR3 DNA sequence: TGCGCCAGCAGCTGGGGACTAGCGTCCTACAATGAGCAGTTCTTC. The entire variable domain, with the rest obtained from reference TRBV5-1 and TRBJ2-1, is as follows: KAGVTQTPRYLIKTRGQQVTLSCSPISGHRSVSWYQQTPGQGLQFLFEYFSETQRNKGNFPGRFSGRQFSNSRSEMNVSTLELGDSALYLCASSWGLASYNEQFFGPGTRLTVL.

The chain combines TRBV2 with TRBJ2-2; 11 positions match TRBD2. Germline V gene data show CDR1 as SNHLY and CDR2 as FYNNEI. The V segment lost 3 bases and the J segment 14 bases; nucleotides outside the gene matches: 2. CDR3 length equals 12 residues. The CDR3 protein is CASSEGLAVLFF. CDR3 DNA: TGTGCCAGCAGTGAGGGACTAGCGGTACTGTTTTTT.

CDR3 protein: CASSDRIWGQEVTEAFF. The CDR3 bases are TGTGCCAGCAGTGATCGGATTTGGGGACAGGAGGTCACTGAAGCTTTCTTT. The chain uses TRBV2 and TRBJ1-1; 8 nucleotides agree with TRBD1. After removal of 3 bases from V and 4 bases from J, the junction contained 13 bases not matched to a gene. Germline V lookup: CDR1 SNHLY, CDR2 FYNNEI. The CDR3 extends over 17 amino acids.

The V and J genes are TRBV6-1 and TRBJ2-5; 9 nucleotides line up with TRBD1. The CDR3 is made up of 15 amino acids. Germline trimming cut 8 bases from V and 1 base from J; bases unmatched to any gene: 8. Germline loops: CDR1 MNHNS, CDR2 SASEGT. In DNA, the CDR3 is TGTGCCAGCGGACCCCTGACAGGGGGCCAAGAGACCCAGTACTTC. Its protein product is CASGPLTGGQETQYF.